Listed below are T cell receptor beta chains from one sample, sequenced in a study of T-cell reconstitution after alpha-beta-depleted transplantation in children. TCRdb ran MiXCR on the PCR reads and lists one entry per CDR3 protein. The table shows 200,000 to 250,000 distinct CDR3 sequences, with roughly a tenth occurring only once. The specimen comprised PBMCs from the stem cell graft donor, sampled from the stem cell graft. These TCRs come from a human donor who donated a stem cell graft to a child with SCID. Both conserved end residues are part of each CDR3. D genes are given only for firm matches. Clone size appears in some rows only: once, few, many, or a class for an expanded clone.

TRBJ2-7 | TRBV7-9 | TRBD1 | many | 15 | TGTGCCAGCAGCCTGGGGACAGGGCTCCCGGACGAGCAGTACTTC | CASSLGTGLPDEQYF
TRBJ1-2 | TRBV5-1 | NA | many | 12 | TGCGCCAGCAGCCTTATGGGGGATGGCTACACCTTC | CASSLMGDGYTF
TRBJ2-1 | TRBV3-1 | TRBD2 | many | 18 | TGTGCCAGCTCAAAGGGACTAGCGGGGGGATACTCCTACAATGAGCAGTTCTTC | CASSKGLAGGYSYNEQFF
TRBJ1-2 | TRBV28 | NA | many | 15 | TGTGCCAGCAGTTTAGGGGCGCCAGGGGACTATGGCTACACCTTC | CASSLGAPGDYGYTF
TRBJ2-2 | TRBV5-1 | NA | many | 16 | TGCGCCAGCAGCCGCCAGGGACAAGCGAACACCGGGGAGCTGTTTTTT | CASSRQGQANTGELFF
TRBJ2-5 | TRBV7-2 | NA | many | 12 | TGTGCCAGCAGCTTAGAACGGGGCTTCCAGTACTTC | CASSLERGFQYF
TRBJ2-5 | TRBV4-2 | NA | many | 15 | TGTGCCAGCAGCCAAGATTGGAGAGATCGGGAGACCCAGTACTTC | CASSQDWRDRETQYF
TRBJ1-1 | TRBV5-1 | TRBD1 | many | 15 | TGCGCCAGCAGCTTGGGGCAGGGGGCGAACACTGAAGCTTTCTTT | CASSLGQGANTEAFF
TRBJ2-1 | TRBV27 | TRBD2 | many | 15 | TGTGCCAGCAGTTCTTCTAGCGGGGGTTACAATGAGCAGTTCTTC | CASSSSSGGYNEQFF
TRBJ2-2 | TRBV7-9 | NA | many | 14 | TGTGCCAGCAGCTTAACGGGTCCCACCGGGGAGCTGTTTTTT | CASSLTGPTGELFF
TRBJ2-7 | TRBV4-1 | NA | NA | 16 | TGCGCCAGCAGCCAAGATTATATGGGGGGTACCTACGAGCAGTACTTC | CASSQDYMGGTYEQYF
TRBJ1-3 | TRBV7-2 | NA | many | 15 | TGTGCCAGCAGCTTTACTTTTGGCGTTGGAAACACCATATATTTT | CASSFTFGVGNTIYF
TRBJ1-2 | TRBV28 | NA | many | 13 | TGTGCCAGCAGTTTTCTCGTGATGGGCGGCTACACCTTC | CASSFLVMGGYTF
TRBJ2-3 | TRBV5-1 | NA | NA | 15 | TGCGCCAGCAGCTTGGCTCGCGGGCGCCCCGATACGCAGTATTTT | CASSLARGRPDTQYF
TRBJ2-5 | TRBV12-3/TRBV12-4 | NA | many | 16 | TGTGCCAGCAGGACCCGCACCGGGCCGCACCAAGAGACCCAGTACTTC | CASRTRTGPHQETQYF
TRBJ2-5 | TRBV24-1 | NA | many | 16 | TGTGCCACCAGTGATAATCTACCAGGAGCTGGGGAGACCCAGTACTTC | CATSDNLPGAGETQYF
TRBJ2-7 | TRBV9 | TRBD2 | few | 14 | TGTGCCAGCAGCGTAGCGGGGGGGCCCTACGAGCAGTACTTC | CASSVAGGPYEQYF